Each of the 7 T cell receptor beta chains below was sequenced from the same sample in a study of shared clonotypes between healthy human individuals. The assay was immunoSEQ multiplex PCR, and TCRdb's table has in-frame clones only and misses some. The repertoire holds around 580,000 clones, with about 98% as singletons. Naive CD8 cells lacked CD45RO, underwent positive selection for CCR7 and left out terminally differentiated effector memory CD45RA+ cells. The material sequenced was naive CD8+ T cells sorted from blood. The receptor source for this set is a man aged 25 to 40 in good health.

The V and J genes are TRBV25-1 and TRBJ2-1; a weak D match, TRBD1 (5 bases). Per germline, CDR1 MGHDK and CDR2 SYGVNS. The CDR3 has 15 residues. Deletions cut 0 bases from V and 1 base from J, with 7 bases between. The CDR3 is CASSEYRVSYNEQFF. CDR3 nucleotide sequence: TGTGCCAGCAGTGAATACAGGGTGTCCTACAATGAGCAGTTCTTC.

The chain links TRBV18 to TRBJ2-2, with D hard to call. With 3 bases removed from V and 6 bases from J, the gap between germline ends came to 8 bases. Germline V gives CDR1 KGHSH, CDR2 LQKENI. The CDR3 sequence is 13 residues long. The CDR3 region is CASSPSSSGELFF. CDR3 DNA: TGTGCCAGCTCACCCTCGAGTTCCGGGGAGCTGTTTTTT.

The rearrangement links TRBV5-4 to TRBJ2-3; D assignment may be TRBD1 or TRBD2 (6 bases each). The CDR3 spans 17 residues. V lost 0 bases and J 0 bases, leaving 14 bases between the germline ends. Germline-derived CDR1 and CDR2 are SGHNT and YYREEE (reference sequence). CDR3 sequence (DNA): TGTGCCAGCAGCTTGGAGGGGGAGGCCTCTAGCACAGATACGCAGTATTTT. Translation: CASSLEGEASSTDTQYF.

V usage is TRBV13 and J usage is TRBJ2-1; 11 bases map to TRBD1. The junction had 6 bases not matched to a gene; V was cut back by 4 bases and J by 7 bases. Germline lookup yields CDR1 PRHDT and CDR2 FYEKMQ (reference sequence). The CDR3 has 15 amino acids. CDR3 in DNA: TGTGCCAGCAGCTCGCCGGACAGGGGGCTAAATGAGCAGTTCTTC. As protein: CASSSPDRGLNEQFF.

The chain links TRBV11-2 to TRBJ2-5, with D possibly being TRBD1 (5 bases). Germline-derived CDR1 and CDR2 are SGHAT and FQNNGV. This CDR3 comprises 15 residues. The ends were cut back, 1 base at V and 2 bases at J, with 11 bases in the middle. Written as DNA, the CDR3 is TGTGCCAGCAGCTTAGTTCTGGGGCAGCAAGAGACCCAGTACTTC. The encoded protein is CASSLVLGQQETQYF.

The CDR3 region has the DNA TGTGCCAGCAGCTCTGAACCGGGACTAGCGGGCCCAAATGAGCAGTTCTTC. Protein sequence: CASSSEPGLAGPNEQFF. The genes are TRBV11-2 and TRBJ2-1; TRBD2 aligns across 12 bases. CDR3 length: 17 residues. After removal of 4 bases from V and 7 bases from J, the junction contained 11 bases not matched to a gene. Looked up from germline, CDR1 is SGHAT and CDR2 is FQNNGV.

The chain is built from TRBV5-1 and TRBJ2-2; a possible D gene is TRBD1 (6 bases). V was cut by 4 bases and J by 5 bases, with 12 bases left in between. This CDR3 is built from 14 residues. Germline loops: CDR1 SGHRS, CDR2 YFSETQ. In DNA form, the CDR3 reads TGCGCCAGCAGCCCAAAAACAGGGACCGGGGAGCTGTTTTTT. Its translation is CASSPKTGTGELFF.